The clone carrying this T cell receptor (beta chain) has more than one count but fewer than ten. The data belong to a study of blood T cells in healthy people across ages. The second PCR ran about 6 to 12 cycles with a sample-barcoded 5' primer and J-beta primers. Through a template-switch adaptor with 12 random nucleotides, each cDNA molecule received a tag. Each CDR3 protein gets one entry after TCRdb re-called the 5' RACE reads with MiXCR. The sample lists around 600,000 distinct CDR3 sequences, less than 60% occurring once. This CDR3 contains 19 residues. Losses at the gene ends were 0 bases for V and 0 bases for J; bases not matched to a gene: 7. Germline CDR1 reads SGHRS; CDR2 reads YFSETQ.

This sequence was found in a man older than 75 in good health. This chain uses TRBV5-1 with TRBJ2-4; 12 bases agree with TRBD2. Source material: blood. CDR3 nucleotide sequence: TGCGCCAGCAGCTTGGATCCCTTGACTAGCGGGGGAGCCAAAAACATTCAGTACTTC. It is translated as CASSLDPLTSGGAKNIQYF.